A single sample gave rise to the 22 T cell receptor beta chains below, sequenced in a study of blood T cell repertoires in COVID-19 (dated by TCRdb to 2018 to 2020). Library generation was performed with the immunoSEQ multiplex PCR assay. In its TCRdb copy, this immuneACCESS table keeps in-frame sequences only and misses some clones. Where compared with another copy, unresolved V genes explain less than half of these, and the others have no known cause. This sample has approximately 150,000 clones in its table, and 79% of those were observed once. The ten largest clones take up over 15% of the sample. The specimen sequenced was PBMCs or T cells enriched from blood (not recorded which). These receptors originate from a woman in her sixties or seventies in a cohort exposed to, infected with or recovered from COVID-19 (not recorded which).

The chain carries TRBV10-3 and TRBJ2-2, with D perhaps TRBD1 (5 bases). Germline values: CDR1 ENHRY, CDR2 SYGVKD. The V and J ends lost 7 bases and 5 bases respectively, with 11 bases between them. CDR3 length: 13 amino acids. CDR3 in DNA: TGTGCCATCACCAGCAGGGAAACCGGGGAGCTGTTTTTT. Amino acids: CAITSRETGELFF.

A single count supports this clone. The chain links TRBV7-4 to TRBJ2-7; TRBD2 aligns across 8 bases. The ends lost 5 bases at V and 4 bases at J; junction bases unmatched: 13. CDR1 SGHVT and CDR2 SQSDAQ come from the germline V gene. The CDR3 consists of 16 residues. Here the CDR3 DNA reads TGTGCCAGCAGCCCGGGAGGGGTTGAAGTTGGATACGAGCAGTACTTC. This gives the protein CASSPGGVEVGYEQYF.

The chain uses TRBV6-5 and TRBJ1-5, with a weak D call TRBD1 (5 bases). With 0 bases removed from V and 4 bases from J, the gap between germline ends came to 10 bases. Per the germline V gene, CDR1 is MNHEY and CDR2 is SVGAGI. The CDR3 is 15 amino acids. The CDR3 spells CASSYSNRPNQPQHF. The CDR3 nucleotides read TGTGCCAGCAGTTACTCAAACAGGCCAAATCAGCCCCAGCATTTT.

This clone was observed once. This rearrangement joins TRBV14 to TRBJ2-7; 7 nucleotides line up with TRBD1. The CDR3 length is 17 residues. Germline trimming cut 2 bases from V and 4 bases from J; bases unmatched to any gene: 14. Germline loops: CDR1 SGHDN, CDR2 FVKESK. Here the CDR3 DNA reads TGTGCCAGCAGCCAAAGTATCTTCCAGGGGGTTCCTTACGAGCAGTACTTC. This sequence encodes CASSQSIFQGVPYEQYF.

As concerns this clone: Other DNA sequences of this sample code for an identical CDR3. This chain joins TRBV30 and TRBJ1-3; D is ambiguous. Trimming cost V 0 bases and J 4 bases, with 4 bases left between them. This CDR3 region has 12 residues. Germline lookup yields CDR1 GTSNPN and CDR2 SVGIG (reference sequence). CDR3 nucleotides: TGTGCCTGGAGTGTCTTGGGAAACACCATATATTTT. Translation gives CAWSVLGNTIYF.

The genes are TRBV3-1 (or the pseudogene TRBV3-2) and TRBJ2-1; TRBD2 matches at 9 bases. This CDR3 has 15 residues. Germline values: CDR1 LGHDT, CDR2 YNNKEL (reference sequence). The junction had 9 bases not matched to a gene; V was cut back by 7 bases and J by 5 bases. CDR3 in DNA: TGTGCCAGCACCAACTGGGGGACTAGCAACAATGAGCAGTTCTTC. It is translated as CASTNWGTSNNEQFF.

The CDR3 DNA is TGTGCCAGCACAACAAGGGTCGGGGTCGAAAACTATGGCTACACCTTC. Its translation is CASTTRVGVENYGYTF. J is TRBJ1-2 and V is TRBV6-6; the D is unclear. Trimming took off 7 bases at V and 2 bases at J, with 20 bases between the two ends. The CDR3 covers 16 residues. Germline-derived CDR1 and CDR2 are MNHNY and SVGAGI (reference sequence).

V usage is TRBV5-1 and J usage is TRBJ1-3, with no clear D. Deletions cut 0 bases from V and 1 base from J, with 11 bases between. The CDR3 extends over 16 amino acids. Looked up from germline, CDR1 is SGHRS and CDR2 is YFSETQ. DNA of the CDR3: TGCGCCAGCAGCTTGGATCCATTAGTATCTGGAAACACCATATATTTT. As protein: CASSLDPLVSGNTIYF. Combining the CDR3 with reference TRBV5-1 and TRBJ1-3 gives the whole variable domain KAGVTQTPRYLIKTRGQQVTLSCSPISGHRSVSWYQQTPGQGLQFLFEYFSETQRNKGNFPGRFSGRQFSNSRSEMNVSTLELGDSALYLCASSLDPLVSGNTIYFGEGSWLTVV.

The chain employs TRBV18 and TRBJ1-2; maybe TRBD1 (5 bases). This CDR3 spans 15 amino acids. The germline V and J ends were trimmed by 5 bases and 6 bases, with 19 bases remaining between them. Germline values: CDR1 KGHSH, CDR2 LQKENI. The CDR3 DNA reads TGTGCCAGCTCATCTCAACGGGGGGACCTTAATGGCTACACCTTC. Its translation is CASSSQRGDLNGYTF.

The chain recombines TRBV10-2 with TRBJ2-5; D is undetermined. Germline V CDR1 and CDR2: WSHSY, SAAADI. The CDR3 has 13 amino acids. Trimming shortened V by 7 bases and J by 5 bases, and 14 bases separated the two germline ends. In DNA form, the CDR3 reads TGCGCCAGCAACGTACGACTCCTGGAGACCCAGTACTTC. It encodes CASNVRLLETQYF.

The rearrangement uses TRBV28 and TRBJ1-1, with D perhaps matching TRBD1 (5 bases). Germline CDR1 reads MDHEN; CDR2 reads SYDVKM. The CDR3 extends over 13 amino acids. Between the trimmed V and J ends, which lost 8 bases and 8 bases, there was a span of 18 bases. CDR3 nucleotides: TGTGCCAGCGTTAGTCCAGGGCATTCGGAAGCTTTCTTT. Its translation: CASVSPGHSEAFF.

V usage is TRBV6-5 and J usage is TRBJ1-2; D is possibly TRBD1 (6 bases). Trimming left V 4 bases short and J 4 bases short, with 16 bases between. In germline, CDR1 is MNHEY, CDR2 SVGAGI. This CDR3 contains 15 residues. DNA of the CDR3: TGTGCCAGCAGTTCCCTTTTGGGGGCCCTCTATGGCTACACCTTC. Translation gives CASSSLLGALYGYTF.

This clone occurred a few times. The V call is TRBV5-6, the J call TRBJ2-6; D possibly corresponds to TRBD2 (7 bases). The V gene's germline CDR1 is SGHDT and CDR2 YYEEEE. This CDR3 region has 17 residues. The V end lost 4 bases, the J end lost 0 bases, and 14 bases lay between the germline ends. CDR3 in DNA: TGTGCCAGCAGCGCCCTGGGGGGGGCCTCTGGGGCCAACGTCCTGACTTTC. As protein: CASSALGGASGANVLTF.

This chain links TRBV7-2 with TRBJ2-1, with TRBD2 matching over 8 bases. CDR1 and CDR2 from the germline V gene are SGHTA and FQGNSA. This CDR3 contains 15 residues. V was pared by 4 bases and J by 3 bases, with 5 bases of the junction left unmatched. This CDR3 is CASSSGLASYNEQFF. In DNA, the CDR3 is TGTGCCAGCAGCTCCGGACTAGCCAGCTACAATGAGCAGTTCTTC.

The V and J genes are TRBV7-2 and TRBJ2-1; no definite D call. CDR1 is SGHTA and CDR2 is FQGNSA in the germline V gene. The length of the CDR3 is 15 residues. Between the trimmed V and J ends, which lost 7 bases and 6 bases, there was a span of 19 bases. The CDR3: CASTAGSDRPNEQFF. The CDR3 DNA sequence: TGTGCCAGCACCGCCGGGTCAGATAGACCCAATGAGCAGTTCTTC.

The chain employs TRBV29-1 and TRBJ2-5; 7 bases map to TRBD1. Germline V gene data show CDR1 as SQVTM and CDR2 as ANQGSEA. This CDR3 has 13 residues. After removal of 6 bases from V and 1 base from J, the junction contained 5 bases not matched to a gene. In DNA form, the CDR3 reads TGCAGCGTGTTGAGGGACAGCCAAGAGACCCAGTACTTC. Its protein product is CSVLRDSQETQYF.

This clone was counted only a few times. The rearrangement uses TRBV5-4 and TRBJ2-5; tentative D call: TRBD2 (5 bases). Germline CDR1 and CDR2: SGHNT and YYREEE (reference sequence). The CDR3 totals 16 residues. V was trimmed by 1 base and J by 1 base, leaving 14 bases between them. CDR3 bases: TGTGCCAGCAGCTTGATGATGGGAGCGATCCAAGAGACCCAGTACTTC. This codes for CASSLMMGAIQETQYF.

The chain links TRBV28 to TRBJ2-3; a possible D gene is TRBD2 (5 bases). V was pared by 7 bases and J by 5 bases, with 19 bases between. The length of the CDR3 is 15 residues. Germline V CDR1 and CDR2: MDHEN, SYDVKM. As DNA, the CDR3 is TGTGCCAGCACCTCCCGGGGTCTCCGCGGAGATACGCAGTATTTT. It encodes CASTSRGLRGDTQYF.

This clone is a singleton in its sample. V gene TRBV6-1 combines with J gene TRBJ1-2, with 7 bases that match TRBD1. Germline CDR1 reads MNHNS; CDR2 reads SASEGT. This CDR3 comprises 16 residues. J lost 7 bases, V lost 6 bases, and 17 bases had no gene match. CDR3 region: CASRERQGLGKAGYTF. Here the CDR3 DNA reads TGTGCCAGCAGAGAACGACAGGGTTTGGGGAAGGCTGGCTACACCTTC.

The rearrangement links TRBV30 to TRBJ1-2; 10 bases map to TRBD1. Germline CDR1 and CDR2: GTSNPN and SVGIG (reference sequence). This CDR3 comprises 14 residues. The junction had 5 bases not matched to a gene; V was cut back by 5 bases and J by 2 bases. The CDR3 region is CAWGDRGENYGYTF. The CDR3 nucleotides are TGTGCCTGGGGGGACAGGGGTGAAAACTATGGCTACACCTTC.

The rearrangement uses TRBV6-6 and TRBJ2-3; the match to TRBD2 covers 11 bases. The germline V gene encodes CDR1 MNHNY and CDR2 SVGAGI (reference sequence). V was pared by 6 bases and J by 3 bases, with 5 bases of the junction left unmatched. The CDR3 is 15 residues long. CDR3 sequence reads: CASRFSGRGTDTQYF. The CDR3 region has the DNA TGTGCCAGCAGATTTAGCGGGAGGGGGACAGATACGCAGTATTTT.

The rearrangement uses TRBV15 and TRBJ2-7, with D tentatively TRBD1 (5 bases). In germline, CDR1 is LNHNV, CDR2 YYDKDF (reference sequence). CDR3 size: 13 residues. Between the trimmed V and J ends, which lost 5 bases and 2 bases, there was a span of 10 bases. CDR3 loop: CATSWTLTYEQYF. The CDR3 region has the DNA TGTGCCACCAGCTGGACACTTACCTACGAGCAGTACTTC.